These 20 T cell receptor beta chains were all obtained from the same sample, sequenced in a study of control samples from healthy donors and cancer patients. The method was immunoSEQ multiplex PCR; TCRdb's version includes in-frame clones alone and lacks a portion of them. The sample includes about 130,000 clones, about 92% of them seen just once. Sequencing was carried out using PBMCs. These receptors came from an elderly man with head and neck cancer.

This CDR3 is CASSPGGAWPNIQYF. The CDR3 DNA follows: TGTGCCAGCAGCCCCGGGGGGGCCTGGCCAAACATTCAGTACTTC. The chain links TRBV11-3 to TRBJ2-4, with TRBD2 identical over 8 bases. Trimming took 5 bases from V and 6 from J; bases not matched to a gene: 9. The V gene's germline CDR1 is SGHNT and CDR2 YENEEA. The CDR3 is 15 residues long.

This clone has a handful of counts. The CDR3, as DNA: TGTGCCACCAGTGATTCCGGGACAGGGAATACAGATACGCAGTATTTT. Amino acids: CATSDSGTGNTDTQYF. This chain connects TRBV24-1 to TRBJ2-3; 9 nucleotides match TRBD1. Germline V gene sequence: CDR1 KGHDR, CDR2 SFDVKD. V dropped 2 bases and J dropped 3; count of bases not matched to a gene: 5. The CDR3 is 16 amino acids.

The chain carries TRBV5-5 and TRBJ2-3; TRBD2 is a possible D gene (6 bases). The CDR3 is 14 residues long. Trimming pared 1 base from V and 1 base from J, leaving 7 bases between. The V gene's germline CDR1 is SGHKS and CDR2 YYEKEE (reference sequence). Written as DNA, the CDR3 is TGTGCCAGCAGCTTGTCGGGGGGCACAGATACGCAGTATTTT. Protein: CASSLSGGTDTQYF.

This chain links TRBV6-5 with TRBJ2-1; tentatively, D is TRBD1 (6 bases). Germline V gene lookup returns CDR1 MNHEY and CDR2 SVGAGI. The CDR3 is 12 residues long. V lost 7 bases, J lost 3 bases, and 7 bases lay in between. CDR3: CASKGHYNEQFF. The DNA for the CDR3 is TGTGCCAGCAAGGGACACTACAATGAGCAGTTCTTC.

This sequence joins TRBV6-1 and TRBJ1-6; D gene ambiguous. In germline, CDR1 is MNHNS, CDR2 SASEGT. The CDR3 extends over 15 amino acids. V was trimmed by 1 base and J by 11 bases, leaving 15 bases between them. CDR3 in DNA: TGTGCCAGCAGTGAAGGTACCTCCCCGGGAACACCCCTCCACTTT. Protein product: CASSEGTSPGTPLHF.

Only one count was recorded for this clone. V and J are TRBV2 and TRBJ1-1; D call uncertain. The germline V and J ends were trimmed by 7 bases and 0 bases, with 12 bases remaining between them. CDR3 length: 14 amino acids. In germline, CDR1 is SNHLY, CDR2 FYNNEI. For the CDR3, the DNA is TGTGCCAGCACTAGATTGCTCATGAACACTGAAGCTTTCTTT. This gives the protein CASTRLLMNTEAFF. The full variable domain, with the rest looked up from reference TRBV2 and TRBJ1-1, is EPEVTQTPSHQVTQMGQEVILRCVPISNHLYFYWYRQILGQKVEFLVSFYNNEISEKSEIFDDQFSVERPDGSNFTLKIRSTKLEDSAMYFCASTRLLMNTEAFFGQGTRLTVV.

The table lists this clone with a count of one. The chain carries TRBV7-9 and TRBJ2-3; D gene uncertain. CDR3 length: 12 residues. Germline V gene lookup returns CDR1 SEHNR and CDR2 FQNEAQ (reference sequence). V dropped 5 bases and J dropped 6 bases, with 9 bases sitting between them. The chain's CDR3 is CASSLHGDTQYF. DNA of the CDR3: TGTGCCAGCAGCCTCCACGGGGATACGCAGTATTTT. The variable domain in full, completed from reference TRBV7-9 and TRBJ2-3, reads DTGVSQNPRHKITKRGQNVTFRCDPISEHNRLYWYRQTLGQGPEFLTYFQNEAQLEKSRLLSDRFSAERPKGSFSTLEIQRTEQGDSAMYLCASSLHGDTQYFGPGTRLTVL.

The J gene is TRBJ1-4, the V gene TRBV19; no firm D call. The germline gives CDR1 LNHDA, CDR2 SQIVND (reference sequence). Trimming shortened V by 5 bases and J by 0 bases, and 10 bases separated the two germline ends. The CDR3 consists of 15 residues. As DNA, the CDR3 is TGTGCCAGTAGTGGAAGAAGCTCAACTAATGAAAAACTGTTTTTT. Its protein product is CASSGRSSTNEKLFF.

J is TRBJ2-3 and V is TRBV7-9, with 7 bases aligning to TRBD2. Looked up from germline, CDR1 is SEHNR and CDR2 is FQNEAQ (reference sequence). V lost 5 bases, J lost 1 base, and 9 bases stayed unmatched. This CDR3 spans 16 amino acids. The CDR3 DNA sequence: TGTGCCAGCAGCCCCCGGGGGAGCGGGGGCACAGATACGCAGTATTTT. Translating it yields CASSPRGSGGTDTQYF.

The chain uses TRBV11-3 and TRBJ2-5, with a tentative D call TRBD1 (6 bases). The V gene's germline CDR1 is SGHNT and CDR2 YENEEA. The CDR3 covers 13 residues. The germline V and J ends were trimmed by 1 base and 6 bases, with 9 bases remaining between them. Here the CDR3 reads CASSLGRGKTQYF. The CDR3 DNA reads TGTGCCAGCAGCTTAGGTAGGGGGAAGACCCAGTACTTC.

V is TRBV5-1 and J is TRBJ2-2, with D perhaps matching TRBD2 (6 bases). V gave up 10 bases and J gave up 1 base, with 14 bases separating them. CDR1 and CDR2 from the germline V gene are SGHRS and YFSETQ. The length of the CDR3 is 14 residues. CDR3 DNA: TGCGCCTCGATGTCGGGGGTGAACACCGGGGAGCTGTTTTTT. This encodes CASMSGVNTGELFF.

The J gene is TRBJ2-1, the V gene TRBV30; a possible D gene is TRBD2 (5 bases). CDR3 length: 14 residues. Trimming shortened V by 1 base and J by 7 bases, and 14 bases separated the two germline ends. The germline V gene has CDR1 GTSNPN and CDR2 SVGIG (reference sequence). The CDR3 loop is CAWSERVARNEQFF. CDR3 coding DNA: TGTGCCTGGAGTGAGAGGGTAGCGCGAAATGAGCAGTTCTTC.

The chain has TRBV28 and TRBJ1-4; D is ambiguous. Trimming removed 6 bases from V and 2 bases from J, with 10 bases in between. The CDR3 has 14 residues. The germline V gene encodes CDR1 MDHEN and CDR2 SYDVKM. CDR3 amino acids: CASRYSTTNEKLFF. The CDR3 region has the DNA TGTGCCAGCAGGTACAGTACGACTAATGAAAAACTGTTTTTT.

This chain joins TRBV5-4 and TRBJ2-5; 8 bases agree with TRBD2. From germline, CDR1 is SGHNT and CDR2 YYREEE (reference sequence). This CDR3 region has 14 residues. V dropped 0 bases and J dropped 3; count of bases not matched to a gene: 1. CDR3 sequence reads: CASSLAGREETQYF. DNA of the CDR3: TGTGCCAGCAGCTTGGCCGGGAGGGAAGAGACCCAGTACTTC.

V usage is TRBV2 and J usage is TRBJ1-4; D uncertain. The CDR3 spans 15 residues. Germline CDR1 reads SNHLY; CDR2 reads FYNNEI. Trimming cost V 3 bases and J 4 bases, with 12 bases left between them. Here the CDR3 DNA reads TGTGCCAGCAGTGACGGCCGAAACCTTAATGAAAAACTGTTTTTT. Its translation is CASSDGRNLNEKLFF.

This chain links TRBV5-1 with TRBJ1-3; weak D call: TRBD1 (5 bases). This CDR3 is 15 amino acids long. The V end was cut by 1 base, the J end by 1 base, with 9 bases between. Germline V lookup: CDR1 SGHRS, CDR2 YFSETQ. CDR3 in amino acids: CASSLYTGSGNTIYF. The CDR3 bases are TGCGCCAGCAGCTTGTATACAGGATCTGGAAACACCATATATTTT.

The chain is built from TRBV2 and TRBJ1-1, with a tentative D call TRBD1 (6 bases). CDR1 is SNHLY and CDR2 is FYNNEI in the germline V gene. The ends were cut back, 6 bases at V and 4 bases at J, with 15 bases in the middle. The CDR3 consists of 14 residues. CDR3 nucleotides: TGTGCCAGCAGGCCAAGGGGGGGGAGCACTGAAGCTTTCTTT. Protein: CASRPRGGSTEAFF. The whole variable domain, filled in from reference TRBV2 and TRBJ1-1, reads EPEVTQTPSHQVTQMGQEVILRCVPISNHLYFYWYRQILGQKVEFLVSFYNNEISEKSEIFDDQFSVERPDGSNFTLKIRSTKLEDSAMYFCASRPRGGSTEAFFGQGTRLTVV.

The rearrangement uses TRBV5-1 and TRBJ2-5, with D uncertain. V gave up 1 base and J gave up 2 bases, with 9 bases separating them. The germline gives CDR1 SGHRS, CDR2 YFSETQ. This CDR3 comprises 14 residues. CDR3 residues: CASSLSSIQETQYF. The CDR3 region has the DNA TGCGCCAGCAGCTTGTCGTCAATTCAAGAGACCCAGTACTTC. Supplemented by reference TRBV5-1 and TRBJ2-5, the full variable domain reads KAGVTQTPRYLIKTRGQQVTLSCSPISGHRSVSWYQQTPGQGLQFLFEYFSETQRNKGNFPGRFSGRQFSNSRSEMNVSTLELGDSALYLCASSLSSIQETQYFGPGTRLLVL.

J is TRBJ2-3 and V is TRBV7-6; TRBD1 agrees at 8 bases. The CDR3 loop spans 18 amino acids. J lost 0 bases, V lost 0 bases, and 8 bases had no gene match. The germline CDR1 and CDR2 sequences are SGHVS and FNYEAQ. The CDR3 loop is CASSLAGQAHPSTDTQYF. As DNA, the CDR3 is TGTGCCAGCAGCTTAGCGGGACAGGCCCACCCTAGCACAGATACGCAGTATTTT.

This clone was detected only once. The genes are TRBV25-1 and TRBJ1-2; D is possibly TRBD1 (5 bases). Trimming removed 1 base at V and 4 bases at J, with 13 bases between. Germline V gives CDR1 MGHDK, CDR2 SYGVNS. The CDR3 totals 15 residues. CDR3: CASSEWGERGYGYTF. DNA for the CDR3: TGTGCCAGCAGTGAATGGGGGGAGCGGGGCTATGGCTACACCTTC.